A single sample gave rise to the 24 T cell receptor beta chains below, sequenced in a study of T cell repertoires in cytomegalovirus infection. TCRdb ran MiXCR on the reads and lists one entry per CDR3 protein. This table holds about 700,000 distinct CDR3 sequences, roughly 30% found once. These TCRs' antigens remain unknown. This specimen was cultured PBMCs, taken from culture after CMV antigen stimulation. These receptors were taken from a human donor in good health (CMV status not recorded). Some clones in this sample may be carry-over from other donors' samples.

V and J are TRBV7-6 and TRBJ2-7, with 7 bases aligning to TRBD1. V shed 4 bases, J shed 7 bases, and the junction held 10 bases outside the gene matches. The CDR3 totals 14 residues. Per the germline V gene, CDR1 is SGHVS and CDR2 is FNYEAQ. CDR3 amino acids: CASSSVTGAGEQYF. Here the CDR3 DNA reads TGTGCCAGCAGCTCCGTTACAGGGGCAGGGGAGCAGTACTTC.

V usage is TRBV6-5 and J usage is TRBJ2-1, with D perhaps matching TRBD1 (6 bases). The V end was cut by 6 bases, the J end by 5 bases, with 20 bases between. CDR1 and CDR2 (germline): MNHEY, SVGAGI. The CDR3 contains 16 residues. CDR3 in amino acids: CASRERWGQADNEQFF. In DNA form, the CDR3 reads TGTGCCAGCAGAGAGCGCTGGGGGCAAGCCGACAATGAGCAGTTCTTC.

This clonotype was counted between two and nine times. The rearrangement joins TRBV7-2 to TRBJ1-5; D remains ambiguous. The V gene's germline CDR1 is SGHTA and CDR2 FQGNSA. V was clipped by 5 bases and J by 5 bases, with 13 bases between them. This CDR3 comprises 14 residues. The CDR3 here is CASSEVPRDQPQHF. For the CDR3, the DNA is TGTGCCAGCAGCGAAGTCCCGCGGGATCAGCCCCAGCATTTT.

The chain is built from TRBV7-9 and TRBJ2-1; D is unclear. Trimming took off 5 bases at V and 2 bases at J, with 13 bases between the two ends. The CDR3 has 15 residues. Germline CDR1 and CDR2: SEHNR and FQNEAQ (reference sequence). The CDR3 DNA reads TGTGCCAGCAGCCCTGCGATGGGTACCTACAATGAGCAGTTCTTC. Translated: CASSPAMGTYNEQFF.

This chain links TRBV6-6 with TRBJ2-2; D may correspond to TRBD1 or TRBD2 (5 bases each). Trimming cost V 7 bases and J 4 bases, with 13 bases left between them. This CDR3 spans 14 amino acids. Germline lookup yields CDR1 MNHNY and CDR2 SVGAGI (reference sequence). The CDR3 sequence is CASTPPGSTGELFF. CDR3 coding DNA: TGTGCCAGCACCCCTCCAGGGAGCACCGGGGAGCTGTTTTTT.

V and J are TRBV20-1 and TRBJ1-5; 11 bases fit TRBD1. Trimming cost V 6 bases and J 3 bases; bases outside gene matches: 7. The CDR3 totals 15 residues. Germline lookup yields CDR1 DFQATT and CDR2 SNEGSKA (reference sequence). The CDR3 protein is CSASGQGADNQPQHF. The CDR3 bases are TGCAGTGCCTCCGGACAGGGGGCGGACAATCAGCCCCAGCATTTT.

The rearrangement uses TRBV4-1 and TRBJ2-1; TRBD2 matches 11 bases. The V segment lost 4 bases and the J segment 4 bases; nucleotides outside the gene matches: 3. From germline, CDR1 is MGHRA and CDR2 YSYEKL. The CDR3 is made up of 15 amino acids. CDR3 residues: CASSRLAGRYNEQFF. CDR3 nucleotides: TGCGCCAGCAGCCGACTAGCGGGAAGGTACAATGAGCAGTTCTTC.

V usage is TRBV6-1 and J usage is TRBJ1-6; D not resolved. The CDR3 has 13 residues. Germline V gene sequence: CDR1 MNHNS, CDR2 SASEGT. V lost 1 base and J lost 9, with 7 bases in between. In DNA form, the CDR3 reads TGTGCCAGCAGTGAAGTGGGCTCTTCACCCCTCCACTTT. It specifies CASSEVGSSPLHF.

This chain links TRBV4-1 with TRBJ1-4; possible D gene TRBD1, 6 bases. Looked up from germline, CDR1 is MGHRA and CDR2 is YSYEKL. Trimming removed 4 bases at V and 3 bases at J, with 15 bases between. The CDR3 is 16 residues long. The CDR3 nucleotides are TGCGCCAGCAGCCTCGGAACGGGGGCGGCTAATGAAAAACTGTTTTTT. It translates to CASSLGTGAANEKLFF.

In DNA, the CDR3 is TGTGCCAGCAGCTACCGGGCTAGCGGGGGGGCAGATACGCAGTATTTT. Translating it yields CASSYRASGGADTQYF. This chain uses TRBV7-8 with TRBJ2-3, with TRBD2 identical over 12 bases. V gave up 4 bases and J gave up 4 bases; unmatched junction bases: 6. The CDR3 has 16 amino acids. In germline, CDR1 is SGHVS, CDR2 FQNEAQ.

This clonotype has a handful of counts. Here the CDR3 reads CASSWRPQLAESTDTQYF. The CDR3 region has the DNA TGTGCCAGCAGCTGGCGCCCCCAACTAGCGGAGAGCACAGATACGCAGTATTTT. This chain connects TRBV7-2 to TRBJ2-3, with TRBD2 matching over 8 bases. J was trimmed by 0 bases and V by 4 bases; bases with no gene match: 12. This CDR3 spans 18 amino acids. The germline gives CDR1 SGHTA, CDR2 FQGNSA.

This chain connects TRBV4-3 to TRBJ2-3; the match to TRBD2 covers 11 bases. With V trimmed by 0 bases and J by 5 bases, 7 bases remained unmatched. The CDR3 contains 17 residues. Germline assignment: CDR1 LGHNA and CDR2 YSLEER. This CDR3 reads CASSQDRLAGGRDTQYF. The CDR3, as DNA: TGCGCCAGCAGCCAAGATCGGTTAGCGGGAGGGCGAGATACGCAGTATTTT.

This clonotype has ten or more counts. The CDR3 loop reads CASTSTRGPYEQYF. For the CDR3, the DNA is TGTGCCAGCACCTCGACGCGGGGTCCCTACGAGCAGTACTTC. The chain recombines TRBV7-2 with TRBJ2-7; maybe TRBD2 (6 bases). The V gene lost 7 bases and the J gene lost 2 bases, with 15 bases spanning the gap. Looked up from germline, CDR1 is SGHTA and CDR2 is FQGNSA. The CDR3 has 14 residues.

This clonotype was counted only a few times. The chain joins TRBV15 to TRBJ1-2; perhaps TRBD1 as D (5 bases). The length of the CDR3 is 14 residues. The V gene lost 1 base and the J gene lost 7 bases, with 13 bases spanning the gap. Germline loops: CDR1 LNHNV, CDR2 YYDKDF (reference sequence). The chain's CDR3 is CATSRGNRPSGYTF. The DNA for the CDR3 is TGTGCCACCAGCAGAGGAAACAGGCCCTCTGGCTACACCTTC.

This clonotype was counted ten times or more. This chain joins TRBV7-2 and TRBJ1-5; 10 bases line up with TRBD1. V shed 5 bases and J 3 bases; nucleotides not matched to a gene: 4. CDR1 and CDR2 from the germline V gene are SGHTA and FQGNSA. This CDR3 has 15 amino acids. The chain's CDR3 is CASSPGTGANQPQHF. As DNA, the CDR3 is TGTGCCAGCAGCCCCGGGACAGGGGCCAATCAGCCCCAGCATTTT.

The V gene is TRBV6-1, the J gene TRBJ2-1, with 14 bases lining up with TRBD2. V shed 6 bases and J 4 bases; nucleotides not matched to a gene: 5. CDR1 and CDR2 from the germline V gene are MNHNS and SASEGT. The CDR3 runs 16 residues. The CDR3 region has the DNA TGTGCCAGCAGGACTAGCGGGAGGGCCAGATACAATGAGCAGTTCTTC. Amino acid sequence: CASRTSGRARYNEQFF.

This chain connects TRBV12-3 or TRBV12-4 to TRBJ2-2; 7 bases match TRBD1. After removal of 5 bases from V and 4 bases from J, the junction contained 13 bases not matched to a gene. CDR3 length: 17 residues. The chain's CDR3 is CASSAVGRGLFTGELFF. DNA of the CDR3: TGTGCCAGCAGTGCTGTTGGCAGGGGGTTATTCACCGGGGAGCTGTTTTTT.

J is TRBJ1-1 and V is TRBV5-8, with a possible D match to TRBD1 (5 bases). Germline V CDR1 and CDR2: SGHTS, YDEGEE. V was trimmed by 5 bases and J by 6 bases, leaving 14 bases between them. The CDR3 covers 13 residues. The CDR3 spells CASSRGRKAEAFF. CDR3 nucleotide sequence: TGTGCCAGCAGTCGGGGACGGAAGGCTGAAGCTTTCTTT.

This chain uses TRBV6-6 with TRBJ2-7; 8 nucleotides match TRBD2. The CDR3 runs 17 residues. Germline V lookup: CDR1 MNHNY, CDR2 SVGAGI (reference sequence). With V trimmed by 0 bases and J by 5 bases, 12 bases remained unmatched. CDR3 sequence (DNA): TGTGCCAGCAGTTACTCGATGATCGGGACTAGATACCACGAGCAGTACTTC. This codes for CASSYSMIGTRYHEQYF.

This clonotype was counted at least ten times. V gene TRBV7-2 combines with J gene TRBJ2-3; 7 bases are shared with TRBD2. Losses at the gene ends were 5 bases for V and 9 bases for J; bases not matched to a gene: 11. Per the germline V gene, CDR1 is SGHTA and CDR2 is FQGNSA. CDR3 size: 14 residues. The CDR3 loop reads CASSLAYGRHTQYF. The DNA for the CDR3 is TGTGCCAGCAGCCTTGCTTACGGGAGGCACACGCAGTATTTT.

This rearrangement joins TRBV7-9 to TRBJ2-3; weak D call: TRBD2 (6 bases). CDR1 SEHNR and CDR2 FQNEAQ come from the germline V gene (reference sequence). V was shortened by 8 bases and J by 8 bases, with 20 bases between the two germline ends. This CDR3 region has 14 residues. Here the CDR3 reads CASLPGTFRGTQYF. CDR3 DNA sequence: TGTGCCAGCCTCCCCGGGACTTTCCGCGGTACGCAGTATTTT.

This clonotype was detected once. The V and J genes are TRBV4-1 and TRBJ1-1, with D hard to call. The CDR3 extends over 14 amino acids. Trimming removed 2 bases at V and 1 base at J, with 8 bases between. Germline V lookup: CDR1 MGHRA, CDR2 YSYEKL. The CDR3: CASSQTHRNTEAFF. Written as DNA, the CDR3 is TGCGCCAGCAGCCAAACCCACAGGAACACTGAAGCTTTCTTT.

Only a few counts were recorded for this clonotype. V is TRBV12-5 and J is TRBJ2-3; 12 bases agree with TRBD2. Germline V gene data show CDR1 as LGHNT and CDR2 as FRNRAP. The V gene end was trimmed by 2 bases and the J gene end by 0 bases; junction bases not matched to a gene: 9. The CDR3 loop spans 19 amino acids. The CDR3 coding sequence is TGTGCTAGTGGTTTGATCCGACGCGGACTAGCGGGAAGCACAGATACGCAGTATTTT. Translating gives CASGLIRRGLAGSTDTQYF.

A few counts support this clonotype. V gene TRBV5-4 combines with J gene TRBJ2-7; D may be TRBD2 (5 bases). The CDR3 is 16 amino acids. Trimming left V 1 base short and J 2 bases short, with 16 bases between. Germline-derived CDR1 and CDR2 are SGHNT and YYREEE (reference sequence). CDR3 DNA: TGTGCCAGCAGCTTGCGAGGGCGCACTTACACCTACGAGCAGTACTTC. This gives the protein CASSLRGRTYTYEQYF.